This TCR beta chain was sequenced during a study of regulatory T cells in long-lasting Graves disease listed by TCRdb under 2021. Regarding the study in general: Patients with newly diagnosed Graves' disease had been on antithyroid drugs for under 3 months. Persistent Graves' disease patients were compared with newly diagnosed Graves' disease patients by peripheral blood TCR sequencing and RNA sequencing. The study was registered as a clinical trial and conducted in China. A total of 35 or so samples were covered by TCR sequencing, comprising some 13 persistent and 20 newly diagnosed Graves' disease patients. What the research found in general, with its limitations: Compared with newly diagnosed patients, persistent Graves' disease patients had lower TCR Shannon entropy and fewer highly expanded clones, which suggests clonal expansion. TRBV28, TRBJ1-2 and TRBJ2-5 were preferentially used in persistent disease, while TRBV20-1 and TRBJ2-1 were favored in newly diagnosed disease. Patients with persistent disease shared more public clonotypes (about 2,700) than newly diagnosed patients did (more than 900). The authors acknowledged the small sample size as a limitation that may reduce accuracy. Sequencing and analysis were limited to the TCR beta chain. Because the primary lesion, thyroid tissue, could not be accessed, the study looked at peripheral blood alone.

Per the germline V gene, WSHSY is the CDR1 and SAAADI is the CDR2. The CDR3 numbers 15 residues from cysteine through phenylalanine. CDR3 DNA only is kept here, 45 bases in frame from base 1. At the junction V is shortened by 5 bases and J by 6 bases; bases outside the gene matches: 9. The intended sense of this specimen's time point label: newly diagnosed GD, antithyroid drugs for less than 3 months. For both TCR sequencing and RNA sequencing, RNA was extracted from PBMCs using TRIzol. Graves' disease was diagnosed according to American Thyroid Association guidelines. Patients were recruited from an endocrinology department in Xi'an, China. From each patient, around 9 milliliters of peripheral blood was collected into an EDTA anticoagulant tube. Ficoll Paque Plus density gradient separation was used to isolate PBMCs, and no further T cell sorting was done. RNA quality was checked with an Agilent 2100 Bioanalyzer and agarose gel, and concentration with a NanoDrop 2000.

In this sample, this clonotype turned up a few times. The specificity of this receptor is unknown. Per-base quality was not reported, and no clone a single base away is much larger than it. The library relied on multiplex PCR. The data were produced on an Illumina HiSeq 4000. iRepertoire HTBI primers and Arm-PCR amplification of CDR3 regions were used to construct TCR beta libraries. Before sequencing, the PCR products went through gel purification. The authors' pipeline ran thus. Across samples, fewer than 70 TRBV and 15 or so TRBJ segments were identified and used for gene usage analysis of CDR3 amino acid clonotypes. Filtered high-quality paired reads were merged into contigs using COPE and FqMerger. BLAST was used to align contigs to the IMGT TRBV, TRBD and TRBJ reference genes, and CDR3 was defined following IMGT. Any clonotype with a frequency above 0.1% was counted as a highly expanded clone. Repertoire diversity was measured by Shannon entropy, and V-J evenness by the Gini coefficient. A clonotype was considered public if more than one individual shared it. TCRdb redid the processing of the public reads, applying fastp at Q25 and MiXCR, and retained in-frame beta chains. A single entry per CDR3 protein holds the most common genes and DNA from its merged rows. These V and J calls are TCRdb output, not the study's own analysis. Recorded for this sample are roughly 350,000 distinct CDR3 sequences; roughly 17% of them occurred a single time. The top ten clonotypes cover just under 30% of the sample.

These same records also appear under a second study, on T cells in Graves' hyperthyroidism and ophthalmopathy. According to the second study: Stable Graves' hyperthyroidism was defined as no progression to ophthalmopathy during 18 months of follow-up. Hyperthyroidism patients were aged 18 to 65 years and newly diagnosed, with disease duration of less than 2 months. The study excluded patients with uncontrolled infections, other autoimmune diseases, pregnancy or lactation. Diagnoses were based on clinical symptoms, serum thyroxine and TRAb, thyroid ultrasound and orbital computed tomography. For the first round of RT-PCR on the TCR CDR3, the HTBI primer set was used together with the Qiagen OneStep RT-PCR kit. Most expanded thyroid clonotypes (frequency above 0.001) were also found in blood, which suggests that blood repertoires may mirror thyroid immune responses. In cross-validation, a model built on a 13 V-J signature told ophthalmopathy apart from stable hyperthyroidism with less than 90% sensitivity and around 83% specificity, and in testing the same model reached 80%/75%. In validation, the model predicted progression to ophthalmopathy with over 65% sensitivity and roughly 75% specificity, a median of 6.5 months before onset. To identify TCR V-J signatures that set the groups apart, the researchers used a discovery cohort of 90 to 100 patients, made up of roughly 40 with Graves' ophthalmopathy and 57 with stable Graves' hyperthyroidism. Prospective prediction of ophthalmopathy was tested in an independent validation cohort of under 20 hyperthyroidism patients and 15 to 17 patients who later progressed to ophthalmopathy. The roughly 91 discovery patients were randomly split 7:3 into training and test sets. Thyroid tissue and blood T-cell repertoires from six Graves' hyperthyroidism patients were also compared in the study. After blood sampling, hyperthyroidism patients were treated with methimazole at a starting dose of 30 mg daily, and ophthalmopathy patients were treated with high-dose intravenous methylprednisolone. Libraries were constructed in a second round of multiplex PCR, after which size selection and purification were performed. The libraries were sequenced on an Illumina HiSeq2000 using paired-end 100 bp reads. Raw data were processed with SOAPnuke, discarding reads with adapters, uncalled bases, mean Phred below 15, or no exact constant-primer or identifier match. COPE v1.2.5 was used to merge the high-quality paired reads, and each unique nucleotide sequence was defined as a clonotype. MiTCR v1.1 was used to align the clonotypes against IMGT TRBV, TRBD and TRBJ reference segments. The analysis was restricted to V-J combinations with a frequency above 0.0001, which together covered about 99% of the repertoires. A TCS score was defined as the ratio between F50 (clonal expansion) and ExV (chaos), using BLOSUM62-based TCRdist between CDR3 peptides within each V-J. Welch's t-statistics and random forest reduced 500 to 550 V-J features to 10 to 15, which were used in a naive Bayes classifier (R e1071). No statistical method was used to fix the sample size in advance, and group allocation was not hidden from the investigators. The paper describes TCR Vbeta CDR3 sequencing of around 140 peripheral blood samples, made up of around 41 ophthalmopathy patients, around 78 hyperthyroidism patients and 17 progressor patients.

The chain employs TRBV10-2 and TRBJ2-1; TRBD2 fits 8 bases in the junction. This sequence originates from a man aged 40-49 years with Graves disease. Donor details come from another sample of the same person, matched by shared clones. The source was peripheral blood mononuclear cells (PBMCs), collected at new diagnosis, from a patient treated with antithyroid drugs. The CDR3 here reads CASSNEARGANEQFF. The DNA reads TGCGCCAGCAGTAATGAGGCGCGGGGGGCCAATGAGCAGTTCTTC.